This T cell receptor (beta chain) stems from a study of blood T cell repertoires in COVID-19. Background on the study: COVID-19 samples, acute and convalescent, were from the United States, Italy and Spain. Sample material is recorded as cDNA or gDNA derived from T cells, B-cell-depleted T cells, or PBMCs.

The authors' processing: Reference gene primer amplification gave nucleated cell count estimates. Sequenced by immunoSEQ multiplex PCR; TCRdb stores in-frame clones only, minus some. The D gene and trimming were derived from the DNA, and the V and J assignments and clone size from that table. Counted here are 250,000 to 400,000 clones, almost 90% occurring once; the ten biggest clones make up approximately 2.9%. CDR1 is ENHRY and CDR2 is SYGVKD in the germline V gene. The germline V and J ends were trimmed by 0 bases and 5 bases, with 7 bases remaining between them. The CDR3 is 13 residues long. Sequenced sample: peripheral blood. The origin of this receptor is a woman aged 25 to 39 with COVID-19, enrolled during active disease. This chain links TRBV10-3 with TRBJ1-1; D remains unclear. The CDR3 DNA reads as TGTGCCATCAGTGAGTCGCGGTTAACTGAAGCTTTCTTT. It specifies CAISESRLTEAFF.